Following are 18 T cell receptor beta chains from one sample sequenced in a study of cytomegalovirus exposure and HLA in healthy donors (dated by TCRdb to 2015 to 2018). Libraries were prepared through the immunoSEQ multiplex PCR assay. For the multiplex PCR, a mixture combining 60 forward primers for TCR Vbeta segments and 13 reverse primers for TCR Jbeta segments was used. Not all clones reach the TCRdb copy of this immuneACCESS table, which keeps in-frame sequences only. Checked studies attribute under half of the gap to unresolved V genes and leave the rest unexplained. Across this sample there are roughly 69,000 clones, with 65% to 70% seen only once. 14% of the sample is taken by the ten largest. Sample: PBMCs. All receptors come from a male donor in good health and CMV-seropositive.

This clone has more than one count but fewer than ten. In nucleotides, the CDR3 is TGTGCCAGCAGCGATAACAGGGGACTCAATGAAAAACTGTTTTTT. Translating it yields CASSDNRGLNEKLFF. The V and J genes are TRBV5-4 and TRBJ1-4, with TRBD1 matching 7 bases. Germline CDR1 SGHNT, CDR2 YYREEE (reference sequence). The CDR3 runs to 15 residues. Germline trimming cut 4 bases from V and 5 bases from J; bases unmatched to any gene: 8.

J is TRBJ1-6 and V is TRBV5-6; D might be TRBD1 (6 bases). Trimming left V 0 bases short and J 11 bases short, with 9 bases between. Germline CDR1 and CDR2: SGHDT and YYEEEE. CDR3 size: 13 residues. The CDR3 here is CASSLGRGTPLHF. In nucleotides, the CDR3 is TGTGCCAGCAGCTTGGGCAGGGGAACACCCCTCCACTTT.

This clone showed up just a few times. The rearrangement joins TRBV9 to TRBJ1-1; no definite D call. The germline V gene has CDR1 SGDLS and CDR2 YYNGEE. This CDR3 has 15 residues. Trimming shortened V by 3 bases and J by 4 bases, and 16 bases separated the two germline ends. The CDR3 nucleotides read TGTGCCAGCAGCGGGAGTCCCTACCGGGGCACTGAAGCTTTCTTT. Translation: CASSGSPYRGTEAFF.

A single count supports this clone. The J gene is TRBJ2-7, the V gene TRBV7-6; 7 bases are shared with TRBD1. Germline CDR1 and CDR2: SGHVS and FNYEAQ. The CDR3 contains 15 residues. Germline trimming cut 3 bases from V and 0 bases from J; bases unmatched to any gene: 5. CDR3 sequence (DNA): TGTGCCAGCAGCTTTACGGGACAGAGCTCCTACGAGCAGTACTTC. Protein: CASSFTGQSSYEQYF. The full variable domain, with the rest looked up from reference TRBV7-6 and TRBJ2-7, is GAGVSQSPRYKVTKRGQDVALRCDPISGHVSLYWYRQALGQGPEFLTYFNYEAQQDKSGLPNDRFSAERPEGSISTLTIQRTEQRDSAMYRCASSFTGQSSYEQYFGPGTRLTVT.

The gene calls are TRBV9 and TRBJ2-1, with a tentative D call TRBD2 (6 bases). The CDR3 has 13 amino acids. Germline CDR1 is SGDLS and CDR2 is YYNGEE. V lost 2 bases and J 6 bases, leaving 9 bases between the germline ends. DNA for the CDR3: TGTGCCAGCAGCGTCGGGAGCACCAATGAGCAGTTCTTC. Protein sequence: CASSVGSTNEQFF.

This clone appeared a few times. The gene calls are TRBV19 and TRBJ1-2; 8 bases match TRBD1. V lost 9 bases and J lost 1; bases outside the gene matches: 10. This CDR3 has 15 amino acids. Per the germline V gene, CDR1 is LNHDA and CDR2 is SQIVND (reference sequence). CDR3 amino acids: CARTDRELCNYGYTF. The DNA for the CDR3 is TGTGCCAGGACGGACAGGGAATTATGTAACTATGGCTACACCTTC.

The V gene is TRBV18, the J gene TRBJ1-2; TRBD1 is a possible D gene (6 bases). Germline V lookup: CDR1 KGHSH, CDR2 LQKENI. This CDR3 region has 14 residues. The V gene lost 3 bases and the J gene lost 4 bases, with 12 bases spanning the gap. This chain's CDR3 is CASSPGGGAYGYTF. In nucleotides, the CDR3 is TGTGCCAGCTCACCTGGGGGCGGAGCCTATGGCTACACCTTC.

The V gene is TRBV5-1, the J gene TRBJ1-2, with TRBD1 identical over 7 bases. The CDR3 consists of 17 residues. Germline loops: CDR1 SGHRS, CDR2 YFSETQ. The V and J ends lost 2 bases and 2 bases, in that order; junction bases with no gene match: 12. This CDR3 reads CASSFGVGGPLNYGYTF. DNA of the CDR3: TGCGCCAGCAGCTTCGGTGTAGGGGGCCCCTTAAACTATGGCTACACCTTC. Using reference TRBV5-1 and TRBJ1-2 for the parts outside the CDR3, the full variable domain is KAGVTQTPRYLIKTRGQQVTLSCSPISGHRSVSWYQQTPGQGLQFLFEYFSETQRNKGNFPGRFSGRQFSNSRSEMNVSTLELGDSALYLCASSFGVGGPLNYGYTFGSGTRLTVV.

The rearrangement links TRBV19 to TRBJ2-7; TRBD1 matches 8 bases. The J segment lost 2 bases and the V segment lost 3 bases, leaving 3 bases of the junction unmatched. The CDR3 loop spans 14 amino acids. CDR1 is LNHDA, CDR2 SQIVND, per germline (reference sequence). The CDR3 is CASSIVQGAYEQYF. The CDR3, as DNA: TGTGCCAGTAGTATTGTACAGGGGGCCTACGAGCAGTACTTC. Supplemented by reference TRBV19 and TRBJ2-7, the full variable domain reads DGGITQSPKYLFRKEGQNVTLSCEQNLNHDAMYWYRQDPGQGLRLIYYSQIVNDFQKGDIAEGYSVSREKKESFPLTVTSAQKNPTAFYLCASSIVQGAYEQYFGPGTRLTVT.

The chain is built from TRBV19 and TRBJ1-5; 10 nucleotides align to TRBD1. Losses at the gene ends were 6 bases for V and 6 bases for J; bases not matched to a gene: 8. CDR3 length: 15 amino acids. The germline V gene encodes CDR1 LNHDA and CDR2 SQIVND (reference sequence). CDR3 sequence (DNA): TGTGCCAGTAGCGCGGGACAGGGGCGGGTTCAGCCCCAGCATTTT. Protein product: CASSAGQGRVQPQHF.

This clone was counted once. The genes are TRBV19 and TRBJ2-5; possible D gene TRBD1, 6 bases. CDR3 length: 16 amino acids. V was shortened by 3 bases and J by 2 bases, with 16 bases between the two germline ends. CDR1 is LNHDA, CDR2 SQIVND, per germline (reference sequence). CDR3 DNA sequence: TGTGCCAGTAGTATGCCCGGCCAGGGGTTGCAAGAGACCCAGTACTTC. It specifies CASSMPGQGLQETQYF.

The chain is built from TRBV27 and TRBJ2-7; D is ambiguous. From germline, CDR1 is MNHEY and CDR2 SMNVEV (reference sequence). The V and J ends lost 8 bases and 3 bases respectively, with 14 bases between them. The CDR3 is 13 residues long. Written as DNA, the CDR3 is TGTGCCAGCGGGTACAGCCAAAACTACGAGCAGTACTTC. It encodes CASGYSQNYEQYF.

The V gene is TRBV15, the J gene TRBJ1-4; D may be TRBD1 (6 bases). Germline CDR1 LNHNV, CDR2 YYDKDF (reference sequence). The CDR3 runs to 15 residues. The germline V and J ends were trimmed by 2 bases and 8 bases, with 15 bases remaining between them. The chain's CDR3 is CATSRPHRVGEKLFF. The CDR3 DNA follows: TGTGCCACCAGCAGACCCCACAGGGTAGGCGAAAAACTGTTTTTT.

The chain uses TRBV5-6 and TRBJ1-1; D possibly corresponds to TRBD1 (5 bases). Trimming shortened V by 2 bases and J by 0 bases, and 8 bases separated the two germline ends. The CDR3 runs 14 residues. Germline values: CDR1 SGHDT, CDR2 YYEEEE. CDR3 region: CASSFQQVNTEAFF. CDR3 nucleotide sequence: TGTGCCAGCAGCTTTCAACAGGTGAACACTGAAGCTTTCTTT.

The rearrangement joins TRBV19 to TRBJ2-7; possibly TRBD1 for D (6 bases). The CDR3 totals 14 residues. With 3 bases removed from V and 6 bases from J, the gap between germline ends came to 15 bases. The germline V gene has CDR1 LNHDA and CDR2 SQIVND (reference sequence). The CDR3 here is CASSMNRDVSEQYF. CDR3 DNA sequence: TGTGCCAGTAGTATGAACAGGGACGTGAGCGAGCAGTACTTC.

At least ten counts were recorded for this clone. The rearrangement joins TRBV9 to TRBJ1-1; D ambiguous. The CDR3 loop spans 16 amino acids. Between the trimmed V and J ends, which lost 1 base and 1 base, there was a span of 14 bases. Looked up from germline, CDR1 is SGDLS and CDR2 is YYNGEE. This chain's CDR3 is CASSVPYSRQNTEAFF. The CDR3 nucleotides are TGTGCCAGCAGCGTACCATACTCCCGACAGAACACTGAAGCTTTCTTT.

The J gene is TRBJ2-6, the V gene TRBV2, with a tentative D call TRBD2 (5 bases). This CDR3 comprises 16 residues. V was clipped by 4 bases and J by 5 bases, with 15 bases between them. Germline loops: CDR1 SNHLY, CDR2 FYNNEI. CDR3 sequence reads: CASSAHGGGRANVLTF. CDR3 DNA sequence: TGTGCCAGCAGTGCCCATGGAGGTGGGAGGGCCAACGTCCTGACTTTC.

The rearrangement links TRBV9 to TRBJ1-2; unclear D gene. Between the trimmed V and J ends, which lost 0 bases and 4 bases, there was a span of 10 bases. Germline V CDR1 and CDR2: SGDLS, YYNGEE. CDR3 size: 14 residues. The CDR3 protein is CASSVVPAVYGYTF. The CDR3 coding sequence is TGTGCCAGCAGCGTAGTTCCCGCAGTCTATGGCTACACCTTC.